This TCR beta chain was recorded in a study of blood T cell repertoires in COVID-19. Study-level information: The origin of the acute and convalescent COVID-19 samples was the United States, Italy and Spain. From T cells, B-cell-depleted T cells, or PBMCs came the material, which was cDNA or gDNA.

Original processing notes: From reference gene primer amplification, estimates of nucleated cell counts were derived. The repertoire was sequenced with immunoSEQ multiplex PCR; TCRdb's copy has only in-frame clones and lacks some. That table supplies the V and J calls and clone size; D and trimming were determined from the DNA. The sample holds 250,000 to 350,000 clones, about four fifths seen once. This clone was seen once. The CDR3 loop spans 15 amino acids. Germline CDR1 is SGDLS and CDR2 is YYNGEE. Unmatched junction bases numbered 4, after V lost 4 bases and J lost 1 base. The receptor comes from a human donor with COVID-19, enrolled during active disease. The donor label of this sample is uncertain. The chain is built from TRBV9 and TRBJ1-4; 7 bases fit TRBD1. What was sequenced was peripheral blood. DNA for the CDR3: TGTGCCAGCAGCCTCCGACAGGGAACTAATGAAAAACTGTTTTTT. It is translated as CASSLRQGTNEKLFF.